Listed below are T cell receptor beta chains from one sample, sequenced in a study of cytomegalovirus exposure and HLA in healthy donors. Sequencing was performed with immunoSEQ multiplex PCR; in TCRdb, only in-frame clones are kept and a portion is missing. This table holds 150,000 to 160,000 clones, 75% to 90% found once. The material sequenced was PBMCs. All receptors derive from a man aged 18 to 35 in good health and CMV-seropositive. The CDR3 runs from the conserved cysteine through the conserved F or W. The listing skips clone size in some rows; elsewhere it reads once, few, many or a size class.

TRBJ1-2	TRBV6-5	NA	CASRPSGAVNYGYTF
TRBJ1-3	TRBV7-9	NA	CASSLGTGGPGNTIYF
TRBJ1-4	TRBV4-2	many	CASSQSPSGKGDEKLFF
TRBJ2-5	TRBV5-4	NA	CASSPRAGQETQYF
TRBJ2-7	TRBV6-6	NA	CASISRTSGDEQYF
TRBJ2-5	TRBV7-2	NA	CASRIGTDGETQYF
TRBJ1-1	TRBV2	NA	CASTWDRGSNTEAFF
TRBJ2-7	TRBV30	NA	CAWSVLAGGREQYF
TRBJ2-3	TRBV10-3	NA	CAISEVQGANRPDTQYF
TRBJ1-2	TRBV6-4	few	CASSASDSVTGYTF